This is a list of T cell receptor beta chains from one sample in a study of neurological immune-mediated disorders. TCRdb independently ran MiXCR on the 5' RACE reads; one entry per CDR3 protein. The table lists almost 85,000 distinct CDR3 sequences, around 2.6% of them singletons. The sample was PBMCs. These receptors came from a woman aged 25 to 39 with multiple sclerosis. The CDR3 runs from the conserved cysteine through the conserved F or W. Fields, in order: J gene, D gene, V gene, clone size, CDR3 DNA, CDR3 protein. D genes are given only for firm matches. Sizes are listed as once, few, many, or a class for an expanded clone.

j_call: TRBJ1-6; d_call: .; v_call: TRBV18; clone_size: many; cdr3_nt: TGTGCCAGCTCAATCGAGAGAGTGGTCGGAAATTCACCCCTCCACTTT; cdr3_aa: CASSIERVVGNSPLHF
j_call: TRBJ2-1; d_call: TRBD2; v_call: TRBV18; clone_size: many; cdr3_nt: TGTGCCAGCTCACCACCTAGCGGGGAGCCCGGGGAGCAGTTCTTC; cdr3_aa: CASSPPSGEPGEQFF
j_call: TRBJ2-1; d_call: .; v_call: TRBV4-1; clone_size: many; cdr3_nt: TGCGCCAGCAGCCAAGATTTCGTACGTCGGGAGCAGTTCTTC; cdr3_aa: CASSQDFVRREQFF
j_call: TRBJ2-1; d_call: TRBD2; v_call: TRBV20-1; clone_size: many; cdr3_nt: TGCAGTGCTAGGGGCCTAGCGGGAGTTCCAAACTACAATGAGCAGTTCTTC; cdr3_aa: CSARGLAGVPNYNEQFF
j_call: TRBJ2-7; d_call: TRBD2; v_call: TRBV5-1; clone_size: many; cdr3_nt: TGCGCCAGCAGCTTGTATAGCGGGTCCTCCTACGAGCAGTACTTC; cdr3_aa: CASSLYSGSSYEQYF
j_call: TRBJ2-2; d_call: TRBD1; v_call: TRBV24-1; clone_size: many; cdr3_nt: TGTGCCACCAGTGATTTCCGGACAGGGAACGGGGAGCTGTTTTTT; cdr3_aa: CATSDFRTGNGELFF
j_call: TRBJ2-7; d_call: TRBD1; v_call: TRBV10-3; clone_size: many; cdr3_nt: TGTGCCATCAAATGGGACAGGCGAGACTACGAGCAGTACTTC; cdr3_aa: CAIKWDRRDYEQYF
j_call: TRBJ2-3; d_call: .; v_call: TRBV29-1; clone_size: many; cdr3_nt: TGCAGCGTTGATAGACCTACGGCAGCCCCTAGCACAGATACGCAGTATTTT; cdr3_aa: CSVDRPTAAPSTDTQYF
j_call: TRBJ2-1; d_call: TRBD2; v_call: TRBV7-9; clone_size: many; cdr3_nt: TGTGCCAGCAGCCCCAATAGCGGGAGAGGCACGTTCTTC; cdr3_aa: CASSPNSGRGTFF
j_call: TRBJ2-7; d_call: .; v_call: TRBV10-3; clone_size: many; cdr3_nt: TGTGCCATCAGTGTGGGAGTTTACGAGCAGTACTTC; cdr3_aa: CAISVGVYEQYF
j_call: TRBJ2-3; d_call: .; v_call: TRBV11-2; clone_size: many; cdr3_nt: TGTGCCAGCAGCTTAGAGGTTTACACAGATACGCAGTATTTT; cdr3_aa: CASSLEVYTDTQYF
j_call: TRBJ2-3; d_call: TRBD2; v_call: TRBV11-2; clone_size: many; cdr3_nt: TGTGCCAGCAGCTTTGGGACTATCACAGATACGCAGTATTTT; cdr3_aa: CASSFGTITDTQYF
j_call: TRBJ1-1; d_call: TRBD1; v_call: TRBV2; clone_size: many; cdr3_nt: TGTGCCAGCACAAAAGGAGGGGGCTGGACTGAAGCTTTCTTT; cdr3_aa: CASTKGGGWTEAFF
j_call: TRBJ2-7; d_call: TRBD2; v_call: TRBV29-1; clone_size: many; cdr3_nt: TGCAGCGTTTTGGGACTAGCGGGAGTGGAGCAGTACTTC; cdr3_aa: CSVLGLAGVEQYF
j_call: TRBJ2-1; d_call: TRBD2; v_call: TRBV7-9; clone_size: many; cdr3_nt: TGTGCCAGCAGCTTAACGCAGGGAGGGTACAATGAGCAGTTCTTC; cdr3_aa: CASSLTQGGYNEQFF
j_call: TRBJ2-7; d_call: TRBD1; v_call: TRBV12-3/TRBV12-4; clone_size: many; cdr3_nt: TGTGCCAGCAGTTTAGGGACAGGGGACATACACGAGCAGTACTTC; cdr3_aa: CASSLGTGDIHEQYF
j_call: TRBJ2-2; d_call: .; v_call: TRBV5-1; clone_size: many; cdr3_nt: TGCGCCAGCAGCTTGCAGGGCGGTAACACCGGGGAGCTGTTTTTT; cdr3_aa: CASSLQGGNTGELFF
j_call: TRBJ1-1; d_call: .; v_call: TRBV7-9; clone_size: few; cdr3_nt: TGTGCCAGCAGCTATCTACAGGGTGGCACTGAAGCTTTCTTT; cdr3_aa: CASSYLQGGTEAFF
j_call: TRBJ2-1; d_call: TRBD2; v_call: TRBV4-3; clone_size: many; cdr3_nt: TGCGCCAGCAGCCAAGGGATAGCGGGAAACAATGAGCAGTTCTTC; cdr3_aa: CASSQGIAGNNEQFF
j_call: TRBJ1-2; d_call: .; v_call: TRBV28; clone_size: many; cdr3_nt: TGTGCCACCCGGGAGGGGGGACGCTATGGCTACACCTTC; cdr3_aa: CATREGGRYGYTF
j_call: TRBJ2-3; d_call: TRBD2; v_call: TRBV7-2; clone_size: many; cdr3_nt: TGTGCCAGCAGCTCAGTGCGGGGGACAGATACGCAGTATTTT; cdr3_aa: CASSSVRGTDTQYF
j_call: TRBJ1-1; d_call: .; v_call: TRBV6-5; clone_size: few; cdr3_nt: TGTGCCAGCAGTTACAACACGAACACTGAAGCTTTCTTT; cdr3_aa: CASSYNTNTEAFF
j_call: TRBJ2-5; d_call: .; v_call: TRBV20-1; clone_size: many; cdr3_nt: TGCAGTGCTAGTCGGGGACAGACCCAGTACTTC; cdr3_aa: CSASRGQTQYF
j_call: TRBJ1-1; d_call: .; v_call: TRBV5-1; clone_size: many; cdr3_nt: TGCGCCAGCAGCCCCCGGGACATACATGAAGCTTTCTTT; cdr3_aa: CASSPRDIHEAFF
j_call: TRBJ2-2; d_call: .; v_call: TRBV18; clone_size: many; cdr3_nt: TGTGCCAGCTCACCGTTGGTTGTGCTGTTTTTT; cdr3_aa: CASSPLVVLFF
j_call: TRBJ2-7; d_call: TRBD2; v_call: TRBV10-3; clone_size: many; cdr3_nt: TGTGCCATGAGGGCCAGCGGGAGTGACGAGCAGTACTTC; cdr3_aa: CAMRASGSDEQYF
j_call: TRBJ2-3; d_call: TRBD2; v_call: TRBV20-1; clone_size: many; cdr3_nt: TGCAGTGCTAGTGGGACTAGCGGCACAGATACGCAGTATTTT; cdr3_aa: CSASGTSGTDTQYF
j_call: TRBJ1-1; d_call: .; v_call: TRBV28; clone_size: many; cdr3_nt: TGTGCCAGCAATTTGGGGTTATTGAACACTGAAGCTTTCTTT; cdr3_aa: CASNLGLLNTEAFF
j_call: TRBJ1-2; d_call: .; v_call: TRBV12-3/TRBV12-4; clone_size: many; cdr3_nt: TGTGCCAGCAGTTTCAGAAATAACTATGGCTACACCTTC; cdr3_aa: CASSFRNNYGYTF
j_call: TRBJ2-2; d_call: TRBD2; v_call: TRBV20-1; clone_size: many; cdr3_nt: TGCAGTGCTAGACCCGGCGCGGGACTAGCGGGAGTTTCACCAAGGACCGGGGAGCTGTTTTTT; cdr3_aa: CSARPGAGLAGVSPRTGELFF
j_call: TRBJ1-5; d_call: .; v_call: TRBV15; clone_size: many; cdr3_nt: TGTGCCACCAGCACGACGGGGACTAGCAATCAGCCCCAGCATTTT; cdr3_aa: CATSTTGTSNQPQHF
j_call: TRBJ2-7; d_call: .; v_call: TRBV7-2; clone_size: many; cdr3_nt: TGTGCCAGCAGCTTATCGACAGGCCAAACGAGCGAGCAGTACTTC; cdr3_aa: CASSLSTGQTSEQYF
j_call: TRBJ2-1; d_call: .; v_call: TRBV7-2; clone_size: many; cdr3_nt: TGTGCCAGCAGCTCAATAAATGAGCAGTTCTTC; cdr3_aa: CASSSINEQFF